The 16 T cell receptor beta chains in this list originate from one sample, sequenced in a study of cytomegalovirus exposure and HLA in healthy donors. The PCR used 60 Vbeta and 13 Jbeta primers. The table came from immunoSEQ multiplex PCR; TCRdb's copy has only in-frame clones and leaves some out. This table has hundreds of thousands of clones, 80% to 85% appearing once. The sample was PBMCs. The source of these receptors is a boy aged 2 to 10 in good health and CMV-seronegative.

This clone came up a few times. CDR3 bases: TGTGCCACCTTTAATACAGGGGGGGAGACCCAGTACTTC. This encodes CATFNTGGETQYF. The rearrangement uses TRBV6-1 and TRBJ2-5; 8 positions match TRBD1. The CDR3 loop spans 13 amino acids. Germline values: CDR1 MNHNS, CDR2 SASEGT. The V segment lost 10 bases and the J segment 5 bases; nucleotides outside the gene matches: 9.

V gene TRBV4-1 combines with J gene TRBJ2-1; D not certain. The CDR3 spans 17 residues. V dropped 0 bases and J dropped 0 bases, with 12 bases sitting between them. The V gene's germline CDR1 is MGHRA and CDR2 YSYEKL. In DNA, the CDR3 is TGCGCCAGCAGCCAAGAGCGCGGCCTGAGCTCCTACAATGAGCAGTTCTTC. Amino acid sequence: CASSQERGLSSYNEQFF.

V usage is TRBV6-5 and J usage is TRBJ1-1, with TRBD1 matching 8 bases. After removal of 6 bases from V and 7 bases from J, the junction contained 4 bases not matched to a gene. Germline V gives CDR1 MNHEY, CDR2 SVGAGI. CDR3 length equals 12 residues. This CDR3 reads CASRTGTGEAFF. DNA for the CDR3: TGTGCCAGCAGAACCGGGACAGGTGAAGCTTTCTTT.

The genes are TRBV19 and TRBJ1-1; D gene ambiguous. Germline V gives CDR1 LNHDA, CDR2 SQIVND (reference sequence). The germline V and J ends were trimmed by 7 bases and 4 bases, with 16 bases remaining between them. The CDR3 runs to 14 residues. The CDR3 protein is CASIPSAVGTEAFF. Here the CDR3 DNA reads TGTGCCAGTATCCCCTCTGCGGTGGGCACTGAAGCTTTCTTT.

The chain is built from TRBV2 and TRBJ2-2; 7 bases align to TRBD2. J was trimmed by 4 bases and V by 5 bases; bases with no gene match: 10. Germline values: CDR1 SNHLY, CDR2 FYNNEI. The CDR3 sequence is 16 residues long. CDR3: CASSILTSSPTGELFF. The CDR3 DNA is TGTGCCAGCAGTATCTTGACTAGCAGTCCCACCGGGGAGCTGTTTTTT.

CDR3 sequence reads: CASSGDAGGTDTQYF. CDR3 DNA: TGTGCCAGCAGTGGGGACGCGGGGGGCACAGATACGCAGTATTTT. V is TRBV6-1 and J is TRBJ2-3, with 7 bases matching TRBD2. CDR1 is MNHNS, CDR2 SASEGT, per germline. The CDR3 covers 15 residues. Trimming at V came to 4 bases and at J to 1 base, leaving 5 bases not matched to a gene.

This clone was counted once. The rearrangement links TRBV29-1 to TRBJ2-1, with TRBD2 matching over 7 bases. This CDR3 spans 12 amino acids. Unmatched junction bases numbered 7, after V lost 5 bases and J lost 9 bases. CDR1 is SQVTM, CDR2 ANQGSEA, per germline. The CDR3 DNA is TGCAGCGTTTTGCGGGAGATCCCTGAGCAGTTCTTC. It is translated as CSVLREIPEQFF.

J is TRBJ2-3 and V is TRBV19; D is undetermined. The CDR3 is 16 amino acids. Germline V gene data show CDR1 as LNHDA and CDR2 as SQIVND (reference sequence). Between the trimmed V and J ends, which lost 3 bases and 6 bases, there was a span of 19 bases. The DNA for the CDR3 is TGTGCCAGTAGTATCGTACCTAGTCCCGATGTCGATACGCAGTATTTT. Amino acids: CASSIVPSPDVDTQYF.

This chain joins TRBV5-1 and TRBJ2-5; possible D gene TRBD2, 7 bases. Germline assignment: CDR1 SGHRS and CDR2 YFSETQ. The CDR3 loop spans 13 amino acids. Trimming left V 10 bases short and J 4 bases short, with 17 bases between. The CDR3 DNA reads as TGCGCCTCAAAAGGGGGGGGTCCAGAGACCCAGTACTTC. Its translation: CASKGGGPETQYF. The whole variable domain, remainder taken from reference TRBV5-1 and TRBJ2-5, is KAGVTQTPRYLIKTRGQQVTLSCSPISGHRSVSWYQQTPGQGLQFLFEYFSETQRNKGNFPGRFSGRQFSNSRSEMNVSTLELGDSALYLCASKGGGPETQYFGPGTRLLVL.

In regard to this clone: Compared with germline, one end of the junction differs, possibly owing to a read error. The chain joins TRBV27 to TRBJ2-7, with TRBD2 as a possible D gene (5 bases). The CDR3 consists of 9 residues. From germline, CDR1 is MNHEY and CDR2 SMNVEV (reference sequence). The CDR3 bases are TGTGCCATCAGGACTGTGGTCCTCTTC. It specifies CAIRTVVLF.

The gene calls are TRBV5-4 and TRBJ2-5, with 9 bases identical to TRBD2. The CDR3 extends over 17 amino acids. CDR1 is SGHNT, CDR2 YYREEE, per germline (reference sequence). V trimming: 0 bases; J trimming: 5 bases; junction bases outside the gene matches: 11. The CDR3 DNA sequence: TGTGCCAGCAGCTTGGTTGGGCTAGCGGGACTTCGGGAGACCCAGTACTTC. Translating it yields CASSLVGLAGLRETQYF. The full variable domain, its missing parts supplied by reference TRBV5-4 and TRBJ2-5, is ETGVTQSPTHLIKTRGQQVTLRCSSQSGHNTVSWYQQALGQGPQFIFQYYREEENGRGNFPPRFSGLQFPNYSSELNVNALELDDSALYLCASSLVGLAGLRETQYFGPGTRLLVL.

The CDR3 DNA follows: TGTGCCAGCAGCTTAGAGGCGGGGACAGGCTTGTACAATGAGCAGTTCTTC. Its protein is CASSLEAGTGLYNEQFF. The J gene is TRBJ2-1, the V gene TRBV7-8; TRBD1 aligns across 8 bases. The CDR3 loop spans 17 amino acids. Trimming removed 1 base from V and 4 bases from J; junction bases left unmatched: 9. Germline CDR1 is SGHVS and CDR2 is FQNEAQ.

This chain joins TRBV7-9 and TRBJ2-2; 7 nucleotides match TRBD2. The CDR3 contains 13 residues. Germline V CDR1 and CDR2: SEHNR, FQNEAQ (reference sequence). CDR3 loop: CVPAGQPAGELFF. The CDR3 nucleotides are TGTGTCCCAGCGGGGCAGCCCGCTGGGGAGCTGTTTTTT.

The chain joins TRBV27 to TRBJ1-2; possibly TRBD1 for D (5 bases). The V and J ends lost 6 bases and 5 bases respectively, with 19 bases between them. The V gene's germline CDR1 is MNHEY and CDR2 SMNVEV (reference sequence). CDR3 length: 15 residues. As DNA, the CDR3 is TGTGCCAGCAGCCCACCCCTAGGGGTACGGTATGGCTACACCTTC. It yields the protein CASSPPLGVRYGYTF.

This sequence joins TRBV4-1 and TRBJ2-1; TRBD1 matches at 9 bases. Trimming removed 5 bases from V and 6 bases from J; junction bases left unmatched: 5. Per the germline V gene, CDR1 is MGHRA and CDR2 is YSYEKL. The CDR3 has 14 amino acids. The CDR3 nucleotides read TGCGCCAGCAGCTCACGACAGGGGGGCAATGAGCAGTTCTTC. The encoded protein is CASSSRQGGNEQFF.

The chain links TRBV5-1 to TRBJ2-7; 9 nucleotides align to TRBD1. V was pared by 4 bases and J by 3 bases, with 5 bases of the junction left unmatched. The CDR3 is 14 amino acids. In germline, CDR1 is SGHRS, CDR2 YFSETQ. The CDR3 DNA reads TGCGCCAGCAGCGGGGGACAGGGAGGCTACGAGCAGTACTTC. As protein: CASSGGQGGYEQYF.